Shown below are 9 T cell receptor beta chains from a single sample sequenced in a study of cytomegalovirus exposure and HLA in healthy donors. The PCR had 60 Vbeta and 13 Jbeta primers. Data came from immunoSEQ multiplex PCR; TCRdb stores just in-frame clones and leaves some out. The table shows 130,000 or so clones, with 76% occurring only once. Sequenced: PBMCs. The source is a man in his forties or fifties in good health and CMV-seronegative.

CDR3 residues: CASSPPPGTSGGPGTQYF. The CDR3 DNA sequence: TGTGCCAGCAGCCCGCCCCCTGGGACTAGCGGGGGGCCGGGTACGCAGTATTTT. This rearrangement joins TRBV9 to TRBJ2-3; 15 nucleotides agree with TRBD2. V lost 4 bases, J lost 8 bases, and 14 bases stayed unmatched. Germline CDR1 is SGDLS and CDR2 is YYNGEE. This CDR3 is 18 amino acids long.

The CDR3 DNA reads as TGTGCCAGCAGCTTAAGACAGGCTATCACAGATACGCAGTATTTT. As protein: CASSLRQAITDTQYF. The chain employs TRBV7-9 and TRBJ2-3, with a weak D call TRBD1 (6 bases). The CDR3 spans 15 residues. The germline CDR1 and CDR2 sequences are SEHNR and FQNEAQ (reference sequence). V was trimmed by 2 bases and J by 2 bases, leaving 11 bases between them.

The rearrangement joins TRBV19 to TRBJ2-1; D gene uncertain. The CDR3 contains 15 residues. The germline CDR1 and CDR2 sequences are LNHDA and SQIVND (reference sequence). Trimming shortened V by 3 bases and J by 0 bases, and 9 bases separated the two germline ends. The CDR3 nucleotides are TGTGCCAGTAGTATTCTGCCTAGCTCCTACAATGAGCAGTTCTTC. The encoded protein is CASSILPSSYNEQFF.

J is TRBJ2-7 and V is TRBV21-1; the table's D call TRBD1 went unverified against the DNA. TRBV21-1 is given as a pseudogene. This CDR3 has 14 residues. CDR3: CASSPGTLSYEQYF. CDR3 nucleotide sequence: TGTGCCAGCAGTCCCGGGACACTCTCCTACGAGCAGTACTTC.

The chain recombines TRBV7-2 with TRBJ2-3; 11 nucleotides match TRBD1. The CDR3 spans 14 residues. After removal of 3 bases from V and 4 bases from J, the junction contained 0 bases not matched to a gene. Looked up from germline, CDR1 is SGHTA and CDR2 is FQGNSA. In nucleotides, the CDR3 is TGTGCCAGCAGCTTGGGACAGGGGGCAGATACGCAGTATTTT. Translated, it gives CASSLGQGADTQYF.

The chain links TRBV4-1 to TRBJ2-3; D is perhaps TRBD2 (5 bases). The ends were cut back, 0 bases at V and 2 bases at J, with 15 bases in the middle. CDR1 is MGHRA and CDR2 is YSYEKL in the germline V gene. CDR3 length: 17 amino acids. The CDR3 sequence is CASSQDRPGVNTDTQYF. DNA of the CDR3: TGCGCCAGCAGCCAAGATCGTCCCGGGGTGAACACAGATACGCAGTATTTT.

The V call is TRBV27, the J call TRBJ1-1, with D perhaps TRBD1 (5 bases). CDR1 and CDR2 from the germline V gene are MNHEY and SMNVEV (reference sequence). Deletions cut 2 bases from V and 5 bases from J, with 9 bases between. The CDR3 covers 13 residues. CDR3 sequence (DNA): TGTGCCAGCAGTTTAAGGGAGGGGACTGAAGCTTTCTTT. Amino acids: CASSLREGTEAFF.

The CDR3 loop is CASSSGLAGAVGGELFF. The DNA for the CDR3 is TGTGCCAGCAGTTCCGGACTAGCGGGAGCAGTAGGCGGGGAGCTGTTTTTT. This rearrangement joins TRBV27 to TRBJ2-2, with 13 bases fitting TRBD2. This CDR3 is 17 amino acids long. The ends lost 4 bases at V and 7 bases at J; junction bases unmatched: 9. Germline CDR1 and CDR2: MNHEY and SMNVEV (reference sequence).

The chain's CDR3 is CASRITVTGAGGNEQFF. DNA of the CDR3: TGTGCCAGCAGGATCACAGTGACAGGGGCAGGGGGCAATGAGCAGTTCTTC. This rearrangement joins TRBV2 to TRBJ2-1; TRBD1 matches 8 bases. V gave up 6 bases and J gave up 6 bases; unmatched junction bases: 16. This CDR3 is 17 amino acids long. The germline gives CDR1 SNHLY, CDR2 FYNNEI.